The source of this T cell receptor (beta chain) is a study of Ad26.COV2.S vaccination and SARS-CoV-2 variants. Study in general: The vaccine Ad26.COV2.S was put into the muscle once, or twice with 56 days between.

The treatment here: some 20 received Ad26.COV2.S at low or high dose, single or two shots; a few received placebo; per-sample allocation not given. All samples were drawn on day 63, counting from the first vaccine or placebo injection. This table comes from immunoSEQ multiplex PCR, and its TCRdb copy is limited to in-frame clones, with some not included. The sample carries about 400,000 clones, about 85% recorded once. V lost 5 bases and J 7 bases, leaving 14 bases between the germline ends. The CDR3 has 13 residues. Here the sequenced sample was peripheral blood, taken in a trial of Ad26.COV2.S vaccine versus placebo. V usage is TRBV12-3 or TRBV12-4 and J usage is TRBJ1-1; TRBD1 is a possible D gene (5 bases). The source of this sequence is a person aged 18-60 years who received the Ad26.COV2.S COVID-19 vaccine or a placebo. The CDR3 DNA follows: TGTGCCAGCAGTCTGGGGGAGGGAAATGAAGCTTTCTTT. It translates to CASSLGEGNEAFF.